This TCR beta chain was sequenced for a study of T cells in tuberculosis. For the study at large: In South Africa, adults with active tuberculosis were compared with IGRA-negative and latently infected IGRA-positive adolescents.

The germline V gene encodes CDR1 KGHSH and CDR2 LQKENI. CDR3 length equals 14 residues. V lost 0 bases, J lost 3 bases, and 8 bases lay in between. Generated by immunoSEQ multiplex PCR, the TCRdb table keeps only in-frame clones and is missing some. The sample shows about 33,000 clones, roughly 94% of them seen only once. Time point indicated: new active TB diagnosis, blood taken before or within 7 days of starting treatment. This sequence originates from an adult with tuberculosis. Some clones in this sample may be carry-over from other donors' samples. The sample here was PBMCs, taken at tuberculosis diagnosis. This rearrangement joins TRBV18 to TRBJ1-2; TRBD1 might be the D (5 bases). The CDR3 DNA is TGTGCCAGCTCACCACCGGCAGGGTACTATGGCTACACCTTC. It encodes CASSPPAGYYGYTF. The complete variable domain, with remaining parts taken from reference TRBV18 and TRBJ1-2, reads NAGVMQNPRHLVRRRGQEARLRCSPMKGHSHVYWYRQLPEEGLKFMVYLQKENIIDESGMPKERFSAEFPKEGPSILRIQQVVRGDSAAYFCASSPPAGYYGYTFGSGTRLTVV.